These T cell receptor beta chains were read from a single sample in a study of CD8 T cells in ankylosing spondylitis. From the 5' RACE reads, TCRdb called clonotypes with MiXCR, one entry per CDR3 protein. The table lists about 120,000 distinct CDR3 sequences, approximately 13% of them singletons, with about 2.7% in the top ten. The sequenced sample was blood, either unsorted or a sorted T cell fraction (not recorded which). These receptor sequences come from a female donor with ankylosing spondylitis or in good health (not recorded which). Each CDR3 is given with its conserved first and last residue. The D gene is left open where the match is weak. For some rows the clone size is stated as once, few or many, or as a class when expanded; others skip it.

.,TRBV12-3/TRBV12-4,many,CASSLGESSTYNEQFF
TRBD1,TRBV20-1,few,CSAIGQGSNTQYF
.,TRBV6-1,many,CASNKWRSTGDTGELFF
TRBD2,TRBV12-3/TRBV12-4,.,CASSYRGSGRNEQFF
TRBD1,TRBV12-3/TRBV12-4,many,CASKGTGRNQPQHF
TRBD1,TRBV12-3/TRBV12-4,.,CASRAQGVAGNTIYF
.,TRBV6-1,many,CASSRAEAPYEQYF
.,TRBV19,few,CASSNRDGFNQPQHF
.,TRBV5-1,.,CASSLGSTVSYNEQFF
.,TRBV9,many,CASSVVGSDTDTQYF
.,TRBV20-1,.,CSARVRSQSSYNEQFF
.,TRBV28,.,CASSSSAGPQLEQYF
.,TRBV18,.,CATQEANEQFF
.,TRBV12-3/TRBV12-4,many,CASFPGRGNTDTQYF
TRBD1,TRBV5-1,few,CASSYAGQMNTEAFF
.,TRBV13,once,CASSSTRRWNSEAFF
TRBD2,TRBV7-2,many,CASSSPPGGSSTDTQYF
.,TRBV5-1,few,CASSFGTQNSPLHF
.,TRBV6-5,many,CASSYSGTIRTEAFF
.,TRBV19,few,CASRPFLGDLYEQYF
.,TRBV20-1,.,CSARESGTAEQYF
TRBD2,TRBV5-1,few,CASSYGLANNEQFF
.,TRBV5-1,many,CASSLEVGSPSDTQYF
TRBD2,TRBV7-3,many,CASSPTSGGDTQYF
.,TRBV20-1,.,CSAPQGQNTEAFF
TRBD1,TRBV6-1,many,CAIATGASGNQPQHF
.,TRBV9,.,CASSVAGTSGETQYF
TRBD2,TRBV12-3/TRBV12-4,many,CASSLNYPIGTSGYNEQFF
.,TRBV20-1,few,CSARVPGPNNSPLHF
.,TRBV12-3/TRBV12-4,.,CASSPRGIVGNTDTQYF
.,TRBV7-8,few,CASSRHTLKRLPGPGNEQYF
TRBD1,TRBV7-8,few,CASSPTAGTGSSRWFF
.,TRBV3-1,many,CASSRRDRANYGYTF
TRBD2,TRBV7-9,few,CASSLGTSGTSYEQYF
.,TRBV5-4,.,CASSWKTGTSTDTQYF
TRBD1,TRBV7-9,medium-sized,CASSYTGTGQETQYF
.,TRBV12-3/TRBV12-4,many,CASSFRQSLNEQYF
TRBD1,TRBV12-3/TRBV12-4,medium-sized,CASSEQTGNNEQFF
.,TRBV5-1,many,CASSLAGQVGANEQYF